This T cell receptor beta chain appears in the sequencing data of a study of T-cell memory formation after mild COVID-19. In its sample, this clonotype was seen a few times. The V end was cut by 3 bases, the J end by 4 bases, with 6 bases between. The CDR3 runs to 13 residues. One entry per CDR3 protein results from TCRdb running MiXCR on the 5' RACE reads. The sample has about 170,000 distinct CDR3 sequences, roughly 13% seen once. The J gene is TRBJ2-2, the V gene TRBV12-3 or TRBV12-4; D unresolved. The source material was PBMCs or a T cell subset sorted from them (not recorded which). This sequence originates from a man aged 18-30 years who had mild COVID-19 (a few samples of this study predate the infection). Cell type and time point are not known. As DNA, the CDR3 is TGTGCCAGCAGTTTCCGGAGCACCGGGGAGCTGTTTTTT. It specifies CASSFRSTGELFF.